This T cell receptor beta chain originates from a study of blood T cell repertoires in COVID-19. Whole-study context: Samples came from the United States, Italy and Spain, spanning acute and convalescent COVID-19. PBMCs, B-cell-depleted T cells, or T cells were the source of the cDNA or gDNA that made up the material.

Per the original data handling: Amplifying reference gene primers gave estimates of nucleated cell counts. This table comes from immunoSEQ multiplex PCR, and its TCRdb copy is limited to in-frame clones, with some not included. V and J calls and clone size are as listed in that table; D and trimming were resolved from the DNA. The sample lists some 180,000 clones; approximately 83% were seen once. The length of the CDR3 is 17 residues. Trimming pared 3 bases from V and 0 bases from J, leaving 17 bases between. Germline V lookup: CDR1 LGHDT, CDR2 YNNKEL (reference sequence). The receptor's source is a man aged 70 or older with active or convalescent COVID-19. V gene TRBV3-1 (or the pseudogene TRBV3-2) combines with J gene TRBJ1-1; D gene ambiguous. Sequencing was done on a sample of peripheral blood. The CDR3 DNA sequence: TGTGCCAGCAGCCACCGCCCCTCGGGAGGTTTGAACACTGAAGCTTTCTTT. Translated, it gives CASSHRPSGGLNTEAFF.